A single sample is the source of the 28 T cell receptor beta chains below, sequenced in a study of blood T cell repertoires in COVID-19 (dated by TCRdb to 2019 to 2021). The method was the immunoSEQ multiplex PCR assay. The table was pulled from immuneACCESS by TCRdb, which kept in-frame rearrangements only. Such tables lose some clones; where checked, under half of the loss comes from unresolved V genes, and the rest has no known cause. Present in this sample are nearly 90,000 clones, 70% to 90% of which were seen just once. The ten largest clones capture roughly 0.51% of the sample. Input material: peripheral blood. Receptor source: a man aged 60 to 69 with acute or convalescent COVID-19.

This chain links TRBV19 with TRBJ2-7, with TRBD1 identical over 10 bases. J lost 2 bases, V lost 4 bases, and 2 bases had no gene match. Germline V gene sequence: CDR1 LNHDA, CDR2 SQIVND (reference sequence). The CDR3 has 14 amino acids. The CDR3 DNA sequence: TGTGCCAGTAGTAACGGACAGGGGGCCTACGAGCAGTACTTC. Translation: CASSNGQGAYEQYF.

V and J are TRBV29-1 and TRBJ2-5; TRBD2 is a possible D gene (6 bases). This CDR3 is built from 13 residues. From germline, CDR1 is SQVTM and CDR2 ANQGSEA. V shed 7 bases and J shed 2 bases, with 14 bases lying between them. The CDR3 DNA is TGCAGCGGGGGGGACTGGGCTCAAGAGACCCAGTACTTC. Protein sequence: CSGGDWAQETQYF.

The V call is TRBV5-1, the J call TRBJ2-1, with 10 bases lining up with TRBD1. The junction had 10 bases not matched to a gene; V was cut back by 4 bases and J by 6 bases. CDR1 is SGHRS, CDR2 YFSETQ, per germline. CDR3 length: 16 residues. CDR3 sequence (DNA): TGCGCCAGCAGCCGATTGGGGGGACAGGGGTCCAATGAGCAGTTCTTC. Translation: CASSRLGGQGSNEQFF. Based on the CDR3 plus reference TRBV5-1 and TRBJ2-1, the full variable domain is KAGVTQTPRYLIKTRGQQVTLSCSPISGHRSVSWYQQTPGQGLQFLFEYFSETQRNKGNFPGRFSGRQFSNSRSEMNVSTLELGDSALYLCASSRLGGQGSNEQFFGPGTRLTVL.

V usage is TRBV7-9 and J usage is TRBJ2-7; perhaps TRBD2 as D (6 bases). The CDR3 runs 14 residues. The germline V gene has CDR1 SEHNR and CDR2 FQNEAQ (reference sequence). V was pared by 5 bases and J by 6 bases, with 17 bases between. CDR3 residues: CASSPRVSGGEQYF. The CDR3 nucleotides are TGTGCCAGCAGCCCCCGGGTTAGCGGAGGCGAGCAGTACTTC.

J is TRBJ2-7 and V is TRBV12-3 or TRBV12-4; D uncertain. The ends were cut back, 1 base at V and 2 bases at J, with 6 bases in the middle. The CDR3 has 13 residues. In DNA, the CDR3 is TGTGCCAGCAGTTTAGTCTCAGCCTACGAGCAGTACTTC. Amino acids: CASSLVSAYEQYF.

The DNA for the CDR3 is TGTGCCAGCAGCTCGCCGACAGCCTCCTACGAGCAGTACTTC. It translates to CASSSPTASYEQYF. The chain employs TRBV11-2 and TRBJ2-7; TRBD1 might be the D (5 bases). V lost 4 bases, J lost 0 bases, and 10 bases lay in between. Looked up from germline, CDR1 is SGHAT and CDR2 is FQNNGV. The CDR3 is made up of 14 amino acids.

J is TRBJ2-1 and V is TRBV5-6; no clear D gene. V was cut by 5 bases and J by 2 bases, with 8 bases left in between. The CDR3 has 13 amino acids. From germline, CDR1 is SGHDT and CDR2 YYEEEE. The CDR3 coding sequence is TGTGCCAGCAGAGGTCGGGCCTACAATGAGCAGTTCTTC. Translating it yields CASRGRAYNEQFF.

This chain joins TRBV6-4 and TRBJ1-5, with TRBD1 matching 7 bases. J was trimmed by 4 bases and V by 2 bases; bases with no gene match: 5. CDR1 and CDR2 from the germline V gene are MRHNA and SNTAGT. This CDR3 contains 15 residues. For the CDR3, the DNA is TGTGCCAGCAGTGACAAGACAGGGAAAAATCAGCCCCAGCATTTT. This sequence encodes CASSDKTGKNQPQHF.

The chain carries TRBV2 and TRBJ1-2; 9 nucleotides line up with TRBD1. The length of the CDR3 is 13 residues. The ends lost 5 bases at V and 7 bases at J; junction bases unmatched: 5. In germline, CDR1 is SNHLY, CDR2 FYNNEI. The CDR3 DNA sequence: TGTGCCAGCAGTTCGACAGGGGGTCTTGGCTACACCTTC. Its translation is CASSSTGGLGYTF. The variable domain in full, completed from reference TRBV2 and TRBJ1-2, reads EPEVTQTPSHQVTQMGQEVILRCVPISNHLYFYWYRQILGQKVEFLVSFYNNEISEKSEIFDDQFSVERPDGSNFTLKIRSTKLEDSAMYFCASSSTGGLGYTFGSGTRLTVV.

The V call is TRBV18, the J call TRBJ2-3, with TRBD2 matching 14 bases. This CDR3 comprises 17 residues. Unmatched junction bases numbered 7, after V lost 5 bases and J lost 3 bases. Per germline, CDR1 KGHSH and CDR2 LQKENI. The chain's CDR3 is CASSTGTSGRVTDTQYF. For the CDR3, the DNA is TGTGCCAGCTCAACCGGGACTAGCGGGAGAGTGACAGATACGCAGTATTTT.

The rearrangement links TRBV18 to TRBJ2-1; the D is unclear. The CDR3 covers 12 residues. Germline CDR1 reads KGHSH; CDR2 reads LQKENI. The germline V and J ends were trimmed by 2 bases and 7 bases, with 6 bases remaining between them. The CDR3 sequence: CASSPSGNEQFF. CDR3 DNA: TGTGCCAGCTCACCATCCGGGAATGAGCAGTTCTTC.

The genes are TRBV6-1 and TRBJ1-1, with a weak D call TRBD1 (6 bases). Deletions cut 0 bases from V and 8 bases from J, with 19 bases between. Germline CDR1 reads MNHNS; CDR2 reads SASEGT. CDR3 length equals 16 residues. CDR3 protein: CASSEAPLWTDREAFF. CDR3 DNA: TGTGCCAGCAGTGAAGCGCCCCTCTGGACAGACAGAGAAGCTTTCTTT.

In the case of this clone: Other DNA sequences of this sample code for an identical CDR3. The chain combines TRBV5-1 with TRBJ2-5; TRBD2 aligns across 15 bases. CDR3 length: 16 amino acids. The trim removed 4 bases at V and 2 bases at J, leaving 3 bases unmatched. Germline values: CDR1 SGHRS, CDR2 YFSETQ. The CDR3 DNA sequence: TGCGCCAGCAGCGTCGGACTAGCGGGAGGGCAAGAGACCCAGTACTTC. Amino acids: CASSVGLAGGQETQYF.

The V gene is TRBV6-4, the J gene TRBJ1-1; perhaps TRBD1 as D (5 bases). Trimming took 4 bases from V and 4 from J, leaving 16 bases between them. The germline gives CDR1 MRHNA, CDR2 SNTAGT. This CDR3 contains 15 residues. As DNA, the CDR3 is TGTGCCAGCAGTGTGTCGGGGGAGGGATCCACTGAAGCTTTCTTT. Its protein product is CASSVSGEGSTEAFF.

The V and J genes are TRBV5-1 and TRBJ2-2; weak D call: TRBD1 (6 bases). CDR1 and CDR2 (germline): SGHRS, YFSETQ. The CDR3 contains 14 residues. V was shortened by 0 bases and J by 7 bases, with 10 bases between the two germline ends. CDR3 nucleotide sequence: TGCGCCAGCAGCTTGGTGGGGGCTGGCGGGGAGCTGTTTTTT. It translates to CASSLVGAGGELFF.

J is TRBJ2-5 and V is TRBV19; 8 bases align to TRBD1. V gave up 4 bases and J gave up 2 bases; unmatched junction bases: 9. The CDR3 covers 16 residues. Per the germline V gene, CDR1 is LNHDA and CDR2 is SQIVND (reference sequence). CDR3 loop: CASSRQGAVGQETQYF. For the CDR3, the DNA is TGTGCCAGTAGTAGGCAGGGGGCTGTAGGGCAAGAGACCCAGTACTTC.

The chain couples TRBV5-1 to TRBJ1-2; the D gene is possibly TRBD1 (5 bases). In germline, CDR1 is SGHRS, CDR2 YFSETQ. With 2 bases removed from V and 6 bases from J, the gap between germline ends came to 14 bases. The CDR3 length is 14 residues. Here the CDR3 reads CASSFSGGVNGYTF. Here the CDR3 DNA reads TGCGCCAGCAGCTTCTCCGGGGGAGTAAATGGCTACACCTTC.

The CDR3 DNA sequence: TGTGCCTGGAGTGTTGGACAGTCCTACGAGCAGTACTTC. The encoded protein is CAWSVGQSYEQYF. This chain uses TRBV30 with TRBJ2-7; tentatively, D is TRBD1 (6 bases). With 0 bases removed from V and 1 base from J, the gap between germline ends came to 7 bases. The CDR3 has 13 residues. Germline CDR1 and CDR2: GTSNPN and SVGIG (reference sequence).

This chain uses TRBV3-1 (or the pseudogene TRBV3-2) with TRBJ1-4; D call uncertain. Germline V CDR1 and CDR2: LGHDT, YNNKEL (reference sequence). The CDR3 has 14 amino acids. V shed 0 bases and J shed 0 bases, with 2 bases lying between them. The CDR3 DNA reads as TGTGCCAGCAGCCAAGACGCAACTAATGAAAAACTGTTTTTT. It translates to CASSQDATNEKLFF.

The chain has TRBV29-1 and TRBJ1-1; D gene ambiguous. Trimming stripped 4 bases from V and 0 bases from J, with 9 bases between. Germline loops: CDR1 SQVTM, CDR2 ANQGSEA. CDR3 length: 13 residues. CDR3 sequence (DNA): TGCAGCGTTGGAATTACAGTGAACACTGAAGCTTTCTTT. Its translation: CSVGITVNTEAFF. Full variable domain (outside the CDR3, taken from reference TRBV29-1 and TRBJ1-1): SAVISQKPSRDICQRGTSLTIQCQVDSQVTMMFWYRQQPGQSLTLIATANQGSEATYESGFVIDKFPISRPNLTFSTLTVSNMSPEDSSIYLCSVGITVNTEAFFGQGTRLTVV.

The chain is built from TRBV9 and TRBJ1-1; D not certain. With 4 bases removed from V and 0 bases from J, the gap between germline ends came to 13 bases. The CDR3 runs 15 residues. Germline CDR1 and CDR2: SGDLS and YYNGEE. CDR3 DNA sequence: TGTGCCAGCAGCCCAAGCGGACGGTTGAACACTGAAGCTTTCTTT. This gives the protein CASSPSGRLNTEAFF.

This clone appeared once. Written as DNA, the CDR3 is TGCGCCAGCAGCCGGACAGGGGGCAGCGCCGGGGAGCTGTTTTTT. Residues: CASSRTGGSAGELFF. The chain links TRBV5-1 to TRBJ2-2; 11 nucleotides line up with TRBD1. Germline V gives CDR1 SGHRS, CDR2 YFSETQ. Trimming removed 4 bases from V and 6 bases from J; junction bases left unmatched: 5. The CDR3 spans 15 residues.

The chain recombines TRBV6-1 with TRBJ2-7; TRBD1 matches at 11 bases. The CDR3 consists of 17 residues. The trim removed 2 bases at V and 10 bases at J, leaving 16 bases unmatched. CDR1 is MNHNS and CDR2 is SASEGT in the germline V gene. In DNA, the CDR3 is TGTGCCAGCAGTGAAACCGGATCCGGGACAGGGGGGAGAGAACAGTACTTC. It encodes CASSETGSGTGGREQYF.

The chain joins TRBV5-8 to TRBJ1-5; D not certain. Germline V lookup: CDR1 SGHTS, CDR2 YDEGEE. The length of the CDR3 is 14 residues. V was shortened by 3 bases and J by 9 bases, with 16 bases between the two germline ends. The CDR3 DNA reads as TGTGCCAGCAGCTCCCGCCCGATCGGCGGGCCCCAGCATTTT. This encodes CASSSRPIGGPQHF.

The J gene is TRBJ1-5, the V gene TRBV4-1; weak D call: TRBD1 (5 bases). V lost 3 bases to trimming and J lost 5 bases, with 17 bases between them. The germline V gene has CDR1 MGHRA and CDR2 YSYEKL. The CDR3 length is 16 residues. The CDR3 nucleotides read TGCGCCAGCAGCCAGGGGTTGGCAGGGCGAGATCAGCCCCAGCATTTT. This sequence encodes CASSQGLAGRDQPQHF.

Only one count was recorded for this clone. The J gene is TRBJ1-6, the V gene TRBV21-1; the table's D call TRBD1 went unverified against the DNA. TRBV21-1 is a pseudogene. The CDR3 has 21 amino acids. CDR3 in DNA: TGTGCCAGCAGCAAAAAAGAGGGGACAGGTGAGAAGAGCTCCTATAATTCACCCCTCCACTTT. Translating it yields CASSKKEGTGEKSSYNSPLHF.

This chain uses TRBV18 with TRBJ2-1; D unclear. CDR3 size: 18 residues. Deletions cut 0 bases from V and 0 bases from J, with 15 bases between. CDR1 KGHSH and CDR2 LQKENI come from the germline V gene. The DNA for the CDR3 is TGTGCCAGCTCACCACCGGTACGTGGTTATAGCTCCTACAATGAGCAGTTCTTC. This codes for CASSPPVRGYSSYNEQFF.

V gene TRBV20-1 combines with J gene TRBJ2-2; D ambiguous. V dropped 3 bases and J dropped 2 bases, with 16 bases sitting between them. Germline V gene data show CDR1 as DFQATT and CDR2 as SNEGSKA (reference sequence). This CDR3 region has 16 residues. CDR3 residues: CSASTKGRPNTGELFF. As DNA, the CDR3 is TGCAGTGCTAGTACTAAAGGCCGGCCAAACACCGGGGAGCTGTTTTTT.